What follows are 32 T cell receptor beta chains derived from one specimen sequenced in a study of cytomegalovirus exposure and HLA in healthy donors. PCR primers comprised 60 Vbeta and 13 Jbeta primers. Data came from immunoSEQ multiplex PCR; TCRdb stores just in-frame clones and leaves some out. This table lists some 110,000 clones. Specimen: PBMCs. Receptors originate from a man aged 25-45 years in good health and CMV-seronegative.

CDR3 bases: TGTGCCAGCAGTGTAAGGGTCGCGGGCACTGAAGCTTTCTTT. Translated, it gives CASSVRVAGTEAFF. The rearrangement links TRBV2 to TRBJ1-1; D not certain. Germline CDR1 is SNHLY and CDR2 is FYNNEI. This CDR3 is 14 amino acids long. V shed 4 bases and J shed 4 bases, with 13 bases lying between them. Filled out from reference TRBV2 and TRBJ1-1, the complete variable domain reads EPEVTQTPSHQVTQMGQEVILRCVPISNHLYFYWYRQILGQKVEFLVSFYNNEISEKSEIFDDQFSVERPDGSNFTLKIRSTKLEDSAMYFCASSVRVAGTEAFFGQGTRLTVV.

The chain recombines TRBV5-1 with TRBJ1-1, with 9 nucleotides matching TRBD1. From germline, CDR1 is SGHRS and CDR2 YFSETQ. This CDR3 has 17 amino acids. Trimming took 1 base from V and 3 from J; bases not matched to a gene: 10. The CDR3 DNA is TGCGCCAGCAGCTTGTCGGCTGGACAGGGGAAGGACACTGAAGCTTTCTTT. Its translation is CASSLSAGQGKDTEAFF.

The rearrangement uses TRBV6-6 and TRBJ1-3; the match to TRBD1 covers 10 bases. The CDR3 runs 15 residues. Germline CDR1 and CDR2: MNHNY and SVGAGI (reference sequence). V lost 4 bases to trimming and J lost 8 bases; unmatched junction nucleotides: 8. The CDR3 DNA reads as TGTGCCAGCAGTTCTCGAGACAGGGGGCAATACACCATATATTTT. Amino acid sequence: CASSSRDRGQYTIYF.

The gene calls are TRBV6-1 and TRBJ2-1, with 13 bases identical to TRBD2. The CDR3 contains 15 residues. V shed 4 bases and J 9 bases; nucleotides not matched to a gene: 6. Germline V gene sequence: CDR1 MNHNS, CDR2 SASEGT. The CDR3 sequence is CASSVTSGGAPEQFF. CDR3 bases: TGTGCCAGCAGTGTTACTAGCGGGGGGGCTCCTGAGCAGTTCTTC.

The chain couples TRBV4-3 to TRBJ2-5; D is perhaps TRBD1 (6 bases). This CDR3 has 16 residues. V was shortened by 4 bases and J by 1 base, with 16 bases between the two germline ends. Germline V gene lookup returns CDR1 LGHNA and CDR2 YSLEER. The DNA of the CDR3 is TGCGCCAGCAGCCGCCAACTCGTGGACAGCCAAGAGACCCAGTACTTC. This sequence encodes CASSRQLVDSQETQYF.

This chain connects TRBV27 to TRBJ1-2; TRBD1 matches at 10 bases. Looked up from germline, CDR1 is MNHEY and CDR2 is SMNVEV (reference sequence). The CDR3 has 15 residues. Trimming took 5 bases from V and 7 from J; bases not matched to a gene: 10. CDR3 sequence: CASSPRDRGSGGYTF. In DNA, the CDR3 is TGTGCCAGCAGTCCACGGGACAGGGGAAGTGGTGGCTACACCTTC.

Of note for this clone: Its ends do not fully match the called genes, so a read error is possible. J is TRBJ2-2 and V is TRBV2, with TRBD1 matching over 7 bases. The CDR3 sequence is 14 residues long. Looked up from germline, CDR1 is SNHLY and CDR2 is FYNNEI. CDR3: CASSTSGNGGQKVF. The CDR3 nucleotides read TGTGCCAGCAGTACCTCGGGGAATGGGGGACAGAAGGTTTTT.

Regarding this clone: Other DNA sequences in this specimen translate into the identical CDR3. The V and J genes are TRBV5-1 and TRBJ2-1; D uncertain. This CDR3 has 16 residues. Germline CDR1 is SGHRS and CDR2 is YFSETQ. V was pared by 0 bases and J by 0 bases, with 10 bases between. The CDR3 DNA reads as TGCGCCAGCAGCTTGGGTGGTACGAGCTCCTACAATGAGCAGTTCTTC. Translation gives CASSLGGTSSYNEQFF.

This sequence joins TRBV7-9 and TRBJ1-4; the D is unclear. The germline gives CDR1 SEHNR, CDR2 FQNEAQ (reference sequence). The germline V and J ends were trimmed by 1 base and 3 bases, with 6 bases remaining between them. CDR3 length: 14 amino acids. CDR3 sequence: CASSLGGSNEKLFF. As DNA, the CDR3 is TGTGCCAGCAGCTTAGGAGGGTCTAATGAAAAACTGTTTTTT. Full variable domain (remainder filled in from reference TRBV7-9 and TRBJ1-4): DTGVSQNPRHKITKRGQNVTFRCDPISEHNRLYWYRQTLGQGPEFLTYFQNEAQLEKSRLLSDRFSAERPKGSFSTLEIQRTEQGDSAMYLCASSLGGSNEKLFFGSGTQLSVL.

This chain uses TRBV4-1 with TRBJ2-5, with TRBD1 identical over 8 bases. The CDR3 is 12 amino acids. Germline trimming cut 0 bases from V and 12 bases from J; bases unmatched to any gene: 3. Per germline, CDR1 MGHRA and CDR2 YSYEKL. CDR3 region: CASSQERGQEYF. The CDR3 DNA is TGCGCCAGCAGCCAAGAAAGGGGACAGGAGTACTTC.

The chain recombines TRBV6-4 with TRBJ1-5; the match to TRBD1 covers 8 bases. CDR1 is MRHNA and CDR2 is SNTAGT in the germline V gene. The CDR3 spans 14 residues. Unmatched junction bases numbered 6, after V lost 5 bases and J lost 6 bases. In DNA form, the CDR3 reads TGTGCCAGCAGTCGGACAGGGATTGGTCAGCCCCAGCATTTT. This translates into CASSRTGIGQPQHF.

As concerns this clone: Relative to the germline gene, one junction end is altered; a read error may explain this. The rearrangement links TRBV6-6 to TRBJ2-1; the D gene is possibly TRBD2 (6 bases). The CDR3 consists of 15 residues. From germline, CDR1 is MNHNY and CDR2 SVGAGI (reference sequence). In DNA, the CDR3 is TGTGCCAGCAGTTACCCTGGGGGGACCTACAATGAGCAGCTCTTC. It yields the protein CASSYPGGTYNEQLF.

The chain links TRBV5-5 to TRBJ2-5, with D tentatively TRBD1 (6 bases). V was clipped by 7 bases and J by 0 bases, with 10 bases between them. This CDR3 has 13 residues. The germline CDR1 and CDR2 sequences are SGHKS and YYEKEE (reference sequence). The CDR3 DNA follows: TGTGCCAGCCGCCGGGACAACCAAGAGACCCAGTACTTC. It codes for CASRRDNQETQYF.

The chain carries TRBV5-4 and TRBJ2-3, with TRBD2 matching 9 bases. V was pared by 4 bases and J by 0 bases, with 6 bases of the junction left unmatched. The length of the CDR3 is 16 residues. Looked up from germline, CDR1 is SGHNT and CDR2 is YYREEE (reference sequence). The CDR3 sequence: CASSLRGGSSTDTQYF. CDR3 sequence (DNA): TGTGCCAGCAGCCTGCGGGGGGGATCTAGCACAGATACGCAGTATTTT.

CDR3 coding DNA: TGCGCCAGCAGCCAAGAGCTAGCGGGGGGCACAGATACGCAGTATTTT. Residues: CASSQELAGGTDTQYF. The rearrangement uses TRBV4-3 and TRBJ2-3; TRBD2 agrees at 10 bases. V shed 0 bases and J 1 base; nucleotides not matched to a gene: 1. Germline V gene sequence: CDR1 LGHNA, CDR2 YSLEER. The CDR3 extends over 16 amino acids.

The chain uses TRBV7-9 and TRBJ2-7, with D uncertain. Trimming took 0 bases from V and 2 from J, leaving 8 bases between them. This CDR3 is built from 14 residues. Germline V CDR1 and CDR2: SEHNR, FQNEAQ (reference sequence). CDR3 nucleotides: TGTGCCAGCAGCTTAGCAGCAGGAACCTACGAGCAGTACTTC. Translating gives CASSLAAGTYEQYF.

The CDR3 spells CASSPRTGVNYGYTF. The CDR3 region has the DNA TGTGCCAGCAGTCCCAGGACAGGTGTCAACTATGGCTACACCTTC. This chain uses TRBV27 with TRBJ1-2; 7 bases map to TRBD1. Per germline, CDR1 MNHEY and CDR2 SMNVEV (reference sequence). The length of the CDR3 is 15 residues. V trimming: 5 bases; J trimming: 2 bases; junction bases outside the gene matches: 8.

The chain is built from TRBV9 and TRBJ2-2; 7 nucleotides line up with TRBD1. Germline V gene sequence: CDR1 SGDLS, CDR2 YYNGEE. This CDR3 has 14 amino acids. The junction had 1 base not matched to a gene; V was cut back by 0 bases and J by 5 bases. The CDR3 sequence: CASSVETGTGELFF. The CDR3 nucleotides are TGTGCCAGCAGCGTAGAGACAGGGACCGGGGAGCTGTTTTTT.

The chain links TRBV21-1 to TRBJ2-7; the D call TRBD1 from the table was never checked on the DNA. TRBV21-1 is given as a pseudogene. The CDR3 covers 14 residues. Here the CDR3 reads CASSKDDRLDEQYF. The CDR3 DNA sequence: TGTGCCAGCAGCAAAGACGACAGGCTGGACGAGCAGTACTTC.

This rearrangement joins TRBV21-1 to TRBJ2-7; the D call of TRBD1 is as the table states it, not checked on the DNA. TRBV21-1 is noted as a pseudogene. The CDR3 totals 14 residues. The DNA of the CDR3 is TGTGCCAGCAGCTGGGACAGGGGTGGTTACGAGCAGTACTTC. This translates into CASSWDRGGYEQYF.

The chain joins TRBV5-6 to TRBJ1-1, with TRBD1 identical over 8 bases. Trimming removed 4 bases from V and 8 bases from J; junction bases left unmatched: 10. Germline V gene data show CDR1 as SGHDT and CDR2 as YYEEEE. CDR3 length equals 14 residues. CDR3 sequence (DNA): TGTGCCAGCAGCCGAGGCAGGGGGCGGGAGGAAGCTTTCTTT. Translating gives CASSRGRGREEAFF.

V gene TRBV6-5 combines with J gene TRBJ2-7; 8 nucleotides match TRBD1. The ends lost 5 bases at V and 5 bases at J; junction bases unmatched: 8. CDR3 length equals 14 residues. From germline, CDR1 is MNHEY and CDR2 SVGAGI. The CDR3 region is CASSLLDRVDEQYF. The DNA for the CDR3 is TGTGCCAGCAGTCTGCTGGACAGGGTTGACGAGCAGTACTTC.

The J gene is TRBJ2-5, the V gene TRBV5-1; 10 bases are a match to TRBD1. Germline V gives CDR1 SGHRS, CDR2 YFSETQ. CDR3 length equals 16 residues. The V and J ends lost 3 bases and 4 bases, in that order; junction bases with no gene match: 9. The CDR3 sequence is CASSSMRTGGLETQYF. Written as DNA, the CDR3 is TGCGCCAGCAGCTCGATGAGGACAGGGGGTTTAGAGACCCAGTACTTC. Filled out from reference TRBV5-1 and TRBJ2-5, the complete variable domain reads KAGVTQTPRYLIKTRGQQVTLSCSPISGHRSVSWYQQTPGQGLQFLFEYFSETQRNKGNFPGRFSGRQFSNSRSEMNVSTLELGDSALYLCASSSMRTGGLETQYFGPGTRLLVL.

V usage is TRBV12-5 and J usage is TRBJ2-7; no clear D gene. The CDR3 sequence is 14 residues long. Trimming took off 5 bases at V and 6 bases at J, with 17 bases between the two ends. Germline CDR1 reads LGHNT; CDR2 reads FRNRAP. CDR3 protein: CASGPAGSRLEQYF. The CDR3 coding sequence is TGTGCTAGTGGTCCCGCCGGGTCACGACTCGAGCAGTACTTC.

J is TRBJ1-2 and V is TRBV5-6; D gene uncertain. Deletions cut 0 bases from V and 0 bases from J, with 12 bases between. CDR1 SGHDT and CDR2 YYEEEE come from the germline V gene. This CDR3 has 16 amino acids. The DNA of the CDR3 is TGTGCCAGCAGCTTGGGGGCTACGGCTGCTAACTATGGCTACACCTTC. This translates into CASSLGATAANYGYTF.

The V gene is TRBV11-1, the J gene TRBJ2-5; D is possibly TRBD2 (6 bases). TRBJ2-7 matches the DNA end more closely, so the J call is doubtful. The CDR3 sequence is 12 residues long. The germline V gene has CDR1 SGHAT and CDR2 FQDESV (reference sequence). The CDR3 loop reads CASTDGGGEQYF. The CDR3 DNA sequence: TGTGCCAGCACCGACGGGGGAGGCGAGCAGTACTTC.

This chain uses TRBV11-3 with TRBJ2-1; TRBD2 matches 11 bases. Germline CDR1 is SGHNT and CDR2 is YENEEA. Trimming at V came to 2 bases and at J to 4 bases, leaving 1 base not matched to a gene. The CDR3 is 15 residues long. In nucleotides, the CDR3 is TGTGCCAGCAGCTTAACTAGCGGGGGTTACAATGAGCAGTTCTTC. It translates to CASSLTSGGYNEQFF. Together with reference TRBV11-3 and TRBJ2-1, the CDR3 gives the full variable domain: EAGVVQSPRYKIIEKKQPVAFWCNPISGHNTLYWYLQNLGQGPELLIRYENEEAVDDSQLPKDRFSAERLKGVDSTLKIQPAELGDSAVYLCASSLTSGGYNEQFFGPGTRLTVL.

The V gene is TRBV4-3, the J gene TRBJ2-2; D unclear. The V end was cut by 1 base, the J end by 5 bases, with 11 bases between. Germline CDR1 is LGHNA and CDR2 is YSLEER. The CDR3 totals 15 residues. CDR3 sequence: CASSQGLMNTGELFF. The CDR3, as DNA: TGCGCCAGCAGCCAAGGGCTTATGAATACCGGGGAGCTGTTTTTT.

The chain employs TRBV19 and TRBJ1-6; D is uncertain. Germline V gene sequence: CDR1 LNHDA, CDR2 SQIVND (reference sequence). The CDR3 runs to 16 residues. Trimming took 1 base from V and 0 from J, leaving 7 bases between them. The CDR3 nucleotides are TGTGCCAGTAGTATAGGGGGAGTCTCCTATAATTCACCCCTCCACTTT. Amino acid sequence: CASSIGGVSYNSPLHF.

This chain links TRBV9 with TRBJ2-3; 8 nucleotides agree with TRBD2. The CDR3 length is 14 residues. V lost 7 bases, J lost 4 bases, and 8 bases stayed unmatched. Per the germline V gene, CDR1 is SGDLS and CDR2 is YYNGEE. The CDR3 DNA follows: TGTGCCAGCGTACAGGGAGCGGGGGCAGATACGCAGTATTTT. Protein sequence: CASVQGAGADTQYF.

The CDR3 sequence is CASSYSGQERRPQHF. Written as DNA, the CDR3 is TGTGCCAGCAGTTACTCCGGACAGGAGCGAAGGCCCCAGCATTTT. The V gene is TRBV6-5, the J gene TRBJ1-5, with 7 bases fitting TRBD1. The CDR3 loop spans 15 amino acids. Per the germline V gene, CDR1 is MNHEY and CDR2 is SVGAGI. Trimming removed 0 bases from V and 9 bases from J; junction bases left unmatched: 8.

This chain links TRBV2 with TRBJ1-1; 7 bases agree with TRBD1. Trimming cost V 11 bases and J 1 base; bases outside gene matches: 1. The V gene's germline CDR1 is SNHLY and CDR2 FYNNEI. The CDR3 is 11 residues long. This CDR3 is CAGTANTEAFF. For the CDR3, the DNA is TGTGCCGGGACAGCGAACACTGAAGCTTTCTTT.